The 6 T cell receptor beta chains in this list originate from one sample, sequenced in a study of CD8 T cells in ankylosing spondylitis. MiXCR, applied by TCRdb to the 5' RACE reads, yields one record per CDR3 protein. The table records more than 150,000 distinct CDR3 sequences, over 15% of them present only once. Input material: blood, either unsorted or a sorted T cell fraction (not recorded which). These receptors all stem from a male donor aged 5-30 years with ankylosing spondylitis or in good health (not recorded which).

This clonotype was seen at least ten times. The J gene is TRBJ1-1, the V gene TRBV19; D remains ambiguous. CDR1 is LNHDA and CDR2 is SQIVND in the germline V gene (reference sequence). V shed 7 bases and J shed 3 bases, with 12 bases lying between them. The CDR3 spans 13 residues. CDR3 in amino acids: CASTRTGYTEAFF. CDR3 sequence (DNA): TGTGCCAGTACCCGGACGGGATACACTGAAGCTTTCTTT.

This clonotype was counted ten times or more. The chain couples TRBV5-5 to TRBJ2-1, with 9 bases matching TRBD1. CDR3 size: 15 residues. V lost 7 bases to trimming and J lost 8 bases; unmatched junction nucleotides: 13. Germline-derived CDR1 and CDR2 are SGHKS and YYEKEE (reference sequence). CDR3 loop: CASQRGGQGPDEQFF. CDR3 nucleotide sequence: TGTGCCAGCCAAAGGGGGGGACAGGGCCCCGATGAGCAGTTCTTC.

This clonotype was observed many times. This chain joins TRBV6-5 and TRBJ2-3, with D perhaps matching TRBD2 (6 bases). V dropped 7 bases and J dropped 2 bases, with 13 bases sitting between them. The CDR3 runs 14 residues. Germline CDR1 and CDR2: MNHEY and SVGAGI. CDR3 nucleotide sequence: TGTGCCAGCACGGAGGGGCACCCCACAGATACGCAGTATTTT. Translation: CASTEGHPTDTQYF.

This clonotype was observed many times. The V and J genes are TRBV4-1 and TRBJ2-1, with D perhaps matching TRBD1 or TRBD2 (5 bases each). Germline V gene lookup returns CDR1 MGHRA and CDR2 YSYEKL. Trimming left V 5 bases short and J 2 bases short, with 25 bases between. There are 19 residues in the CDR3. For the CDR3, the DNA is TGCGCCAGCAGCACCGCTATTAAGGGGAGAAGGGAAGCCTACAATGAGCAGTTCTTC. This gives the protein CASSTAIKGRREAYNEQFF.

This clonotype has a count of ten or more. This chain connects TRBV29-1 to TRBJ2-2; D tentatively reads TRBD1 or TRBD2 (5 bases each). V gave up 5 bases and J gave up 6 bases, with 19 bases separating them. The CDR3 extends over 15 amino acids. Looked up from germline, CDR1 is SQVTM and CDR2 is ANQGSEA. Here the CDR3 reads CSVSLGRGAPGELFF. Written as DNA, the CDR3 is TGCAGCGTTTCATTGGGACGTGGGGCACCCGGGGAGCTGTTTTTT.

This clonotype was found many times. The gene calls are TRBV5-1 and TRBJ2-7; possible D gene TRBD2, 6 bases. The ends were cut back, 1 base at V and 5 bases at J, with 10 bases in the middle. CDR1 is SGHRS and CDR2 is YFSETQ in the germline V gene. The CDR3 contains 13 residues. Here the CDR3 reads CASSLYGGDEQYV. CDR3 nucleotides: TGCGCCAGCAGCTTGTACGGGGGTGACGAGCAGTACGTC.